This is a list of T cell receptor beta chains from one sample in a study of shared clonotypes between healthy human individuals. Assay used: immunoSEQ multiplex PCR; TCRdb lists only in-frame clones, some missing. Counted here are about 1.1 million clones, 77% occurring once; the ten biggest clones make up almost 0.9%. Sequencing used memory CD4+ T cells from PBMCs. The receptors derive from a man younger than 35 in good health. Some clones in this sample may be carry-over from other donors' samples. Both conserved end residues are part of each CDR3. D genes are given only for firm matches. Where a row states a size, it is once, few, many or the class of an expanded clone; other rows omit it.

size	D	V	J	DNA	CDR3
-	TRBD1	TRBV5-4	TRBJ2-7	TGTGCCAGCAGCTTGGGGGTGAACCGGGACAGGGCATACGAGCAGTACTTC	CASSLGVNRDRAYEQYF
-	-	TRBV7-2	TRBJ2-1	TGTGCCAGCAGCTTAGACGGAGCCCTCAACAATGAGCAGTTCTTC	CASSLDGALNNEQFF
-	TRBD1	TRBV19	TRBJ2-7	TGTGCCAGTAGCAAGGGACAGTTCATTACCTACGAGCAGTACTTC	CASSKGQFITYEQYF
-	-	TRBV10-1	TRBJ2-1	TGCGCCAGCAGTGAACGAGCTACAGGCTGGGGGGATGAGCAGTTCTTC	CASSERATGWGDEQFF
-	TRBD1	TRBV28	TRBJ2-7	TGTGCCAGCAGTTCCCATCAACCGGGACAGGGTAAGCAGTACTTC	CASSSHQPGQGKQYF
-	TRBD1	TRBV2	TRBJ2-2	TGTGCCAGCGGGGTGGGACAGGGGTCCACCGGGGAGCTGTTTTTT	CASGVGQGSTGELFF
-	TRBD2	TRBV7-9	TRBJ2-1	TGTGCCAGCAGCTTAGAGGGCTGGGGACTAGCTACGATCAATGAGCAGTTCTTC	CASSLEGWGLATINEQFF
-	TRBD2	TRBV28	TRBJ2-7	TGTGCCAGCAGTTCCCTAGCGGAGGCCTACGAGCAGTACTTC	CASSSLAEAYEQYF
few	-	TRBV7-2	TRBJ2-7	TGTGCCAGCAGCTTAAGGCAGGGATGGTACGAGCAGTACTTC	CASSLRQGWYEQYF
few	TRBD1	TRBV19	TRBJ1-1	TGTGCCAGTAGTAGACAGGGTGGGGACACTGAAGCTTTCTTT	CASSRQGGDTEAFF
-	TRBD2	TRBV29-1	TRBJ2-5	TGCAGCGTTGGGACTAGCGGTCAAGAGACCCAGTACTTC	CSVGTSGQETQYF
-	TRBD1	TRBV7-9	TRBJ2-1	TGTGCCAGCACCCTACCACTCGGGACAGGAGTATTTGAGCAGTTCTTC	CASTLPLGTGVFEQFF
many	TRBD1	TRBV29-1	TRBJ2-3	TGCAGCGCCGAGGGGGCCGTGGATACGCAGTATTTT	CSAEGAVDTQYF
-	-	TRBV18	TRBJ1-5	TGTGCCAGCTCATACAGTGAGGTGCGGGGAGGTCAGCCCCAGCATTTT	CASSYSEVRGGQPQHF
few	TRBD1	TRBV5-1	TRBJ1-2	TGCGCCAGCAGAGACCAGGGGGGAAACTATGGCTACACCTTC	CASRDQGGNYGYTF
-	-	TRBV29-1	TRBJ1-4	TGCAGCGCAGCGAAAGGGACGGGTAATGAAAAACTGTTTTTT	CSAAKGTGNEKLFF
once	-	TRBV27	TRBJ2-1	TGTGCCAGCAGGATTAGGGCCTCCTACAATGAGCAGTTCTTC	CASRIRASYNEQFF
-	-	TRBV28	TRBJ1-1	TGTGCCAGCACCTGGGGGGCAAGGCCTGAAGCTTTCTTT	CASTWGARPEAFF
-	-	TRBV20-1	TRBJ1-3	TGCAGTGCTAGTTATAGAAACACCATATATTTT	CSASYRNTIYF
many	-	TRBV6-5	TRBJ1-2	TGTGCCAGCAGGGAGGACAGTTCCAGGGGCTACACCTTC	CASREDSSRGYTF
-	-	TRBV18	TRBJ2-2	TGTGCCAGCTCAAGGCAGCTGAACACCGGGGAGCTGTTTTTT	CASSRQLNTGELFF
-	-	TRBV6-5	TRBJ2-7	TGTGCCAGCAGTTACTCGGAGGGAACCTACGAGCAGTACTTC	CASSYSEGTYEQYF
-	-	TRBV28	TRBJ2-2	TGTGCCAGCAGGGGAAGACAGGTCTTGGCCGGGGAGCTGTTTTTT	CASRGRQVLAGELFF
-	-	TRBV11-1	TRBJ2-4	TGTGCCAGCAGCCCCTCACAGGGATTGAAAGACATTCAGTACTTC	CASSPSQGLKDIQYF
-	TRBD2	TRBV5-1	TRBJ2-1	TGCGCCAGCAGCTTGGGGGCGGGAGCGGGCAATGAGCAGTTCTTC	CASSLGAGAGNEQFF
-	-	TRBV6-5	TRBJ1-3	TGTGCCAGCAGTCTTCAAGCAGGAAACACCATATATTTT	CASSLQAGNTIYF
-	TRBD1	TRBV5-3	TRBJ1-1	TGTGCCAGTAATTTGCCTTTGGGCAGGGGGTTTGCTGAAGCTTTCTTT	CASNLPLGRGFAEAFF
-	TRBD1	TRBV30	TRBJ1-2	TGTGCCTGGAGTGTGGGATCGGGACAGGGGAACTATGGCTACACCTTC	CAWSVGSGQGNYGYTF
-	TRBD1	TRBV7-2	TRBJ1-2	TGTGCCAGCAGGCAAAACAGGGGCCGGGGTGGCTACACCTTC	CASRQNRGRGGYTF
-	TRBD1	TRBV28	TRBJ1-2	TGTGCCAGCACCGACATGTGGACAGGGACTAACTATGGCTACACCTTC	CASTDMWTGTNYGYTF
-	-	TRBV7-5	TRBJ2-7	TGTGTCAGAAGCCCTTACCTCAGGGCCCACGAGCAGTACTTC	CVRSPYLRAHEQYF
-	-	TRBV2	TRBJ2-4	TGTGCCAGCAGTAACCTTGGGGGTAGGTCCAAAAACATTCAGTACTTC	CASSNLGGRSKNIQYF
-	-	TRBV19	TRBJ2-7	TGTGCCAGTAGTATATTCCCTGGACTAGGGGGCTCCTACGAGCAGTACTTC	CASSIFPGLGGSYEQYF